This T cell receptor beta chain was identified during a study of T-cell reconstitution after alpha-beta-depleted transplantation in children (dated by TCRdb to the mid-2010s). For the wider study: The study quantitatively tracked T-cell immune reconstitution after TCRalphabeta/CD19-depleted allogeneic hematopoietic cell transplantation in children using TCR repertoire profiling.

Libraries were prepared through PCR. The data were produced on an Illumina HiSeq 2500. Molecular barcoding was employed in the preparation of TCR libraries, with unique molecular identifiers being used to normalize TCRbeta repertoire quantification. TCRdb applied fastp at Q25 and MiXCR to the public reads, then kept only in-frame beta chains. Merged by CDR3 protein, the rows form single entries marked with the most common genes and DNA. The table for this sample lists about 410,000 distinct CDR3 sequences; approximately 20% of them were counted only once. About 3.8% of the sample is taken by the ten largest. In regard to this clonotype: Its antigen has not been determined. The sample holds no much larger clone one base away, and base qualities are not on file.

In the germline V gene, CDR1 corresponds to SNHLY and CDR2 to FYNNEI. Reading from cysteine to phenylalanine, the CDR3 counts 11 amino acids. The retained sequence is limited to the CDR3, 33 bases, with the frame set at the first base. This TCR came from a human donor who donated a stem cell graft to a child with acute myeloid leukemia. The specimen comprised PBMCs from the stem cell graft donor, sampled from the stem cell graft. This receptor chain uses TRBV2 and TRBJ2-1; the D region possibly corresponds to TRBD2 (7 bases align). The sequenced DNA: TGTTCGGGGGGCTTAGGGTTGTCGCAGTTCTTC. Translated, it gives CSGGLGLSQFF.